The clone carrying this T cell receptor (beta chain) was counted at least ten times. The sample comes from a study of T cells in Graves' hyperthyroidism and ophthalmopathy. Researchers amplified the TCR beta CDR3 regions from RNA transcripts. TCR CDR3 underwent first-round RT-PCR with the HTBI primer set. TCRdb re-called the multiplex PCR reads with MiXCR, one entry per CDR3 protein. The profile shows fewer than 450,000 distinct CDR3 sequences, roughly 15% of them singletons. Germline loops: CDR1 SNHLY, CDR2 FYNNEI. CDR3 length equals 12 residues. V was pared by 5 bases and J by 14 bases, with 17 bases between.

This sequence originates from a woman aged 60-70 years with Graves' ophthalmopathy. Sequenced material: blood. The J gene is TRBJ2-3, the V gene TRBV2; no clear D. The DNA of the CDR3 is TGTGCCAGCAGTCCGTTAGCCGCCGTCCCGTATTTT. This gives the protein CASSPLAAVPYF. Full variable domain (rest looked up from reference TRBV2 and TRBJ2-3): EPEVTQTPSHQVTQMGQEVILRCVPISNHLYFYWYRQILGQKVEFLVSFYNNEISEKSEIFDDQFSVERPDGSNFTLKIRSTKLEDSAMYFCASSPLAAVPYFGPGTRLTVL.